The 10 T cell receptor beta chains reported below all come from one sample, sequenced in a study of OX40 agonist ivuxolimab in advanced cancers. Receptors were amplified or captured by the immunoSEQ multiplex PCR assay. As stored in TCRdb, this immuneACCESS dataset retains in-frame rearrangements with V and J assigned. A fraction of the clones does not appear; measured against another copy, unresolved V genes explain less than half of the discrepancy, and the remainder lacks a known reason. This sample gives roughly 10,000 clones in total; approximately 91% of them show up just once. The leading ten clones occupy about 11% of the sample. The sample in question was CD4+ or CD8+ T cells sorted from blood, obtained in a trial of the OX40 agonist ivuxolimab. The source is an adult with an advanced solid tumor such as melanoma, head and neck, liver or kidney cancer.

The chain uses TRBV4-1 and TRBJ2-7; TRBD1 is a possible D gene (6 bases). CDR1 and CDR2 from the germline V gene are MGHRA and YSYEKL. The V gene lost 0 bases and the J gene lost 3 bases, with 12 bases spanning the gap. The CDR3 runs to 15 residues. The CDR3 DNA follows: TGCGCCAGCAGCCAAGATCCCGGACAGTTCTACGAGCAGTACTTC. Protein product: CASSQDPGQFYEQYF.

The chain employs TRBV6-1 and TRBJ1-3, with a tentative D call TRBD1 (6 bases). Germline CDR1 reads MNHNS; CDR2 reads SASEGT. With 0 bases removed from V and 4 bases from J, the gap between germline ends came to 7 bases. The CDR3 runs 14 residues. The CDR3 bases are TGTGCCAGCAGTGAAGCCGGGGGCGGAAACACCATATATTTT. It is translated as CASSEAGGGNTIYF.

The V call is TRBV14, the J call TRBJ1-2; D gene uncertain. The CDR3 extends over 13 amino acids. Germline V gene sequence: CDR1 SGHDN, CDR2 FVKESK. The V and J ends lost 4 bases and 3 bases respectively, with 9 bases between them. The CDR3 bases are TGTGCCAGCAGCCCTCGGACGGACTATGGCTACACCTTC. Residues: CASSPRTDYGYTF.

The chain recombines TRBV7-8 with TRBJ2-2; 7 bases map to TRBD1. Trimming removed 1 base from V and 10 bases from J; junction bases left unmatched: 9. This CDR3 contains 15 residues. CDR1 and CDR2 from the germline V gene are SGHVS and FQNEAQ. The CDR3 sequence is CASSLVGGRAEELFF. In DNA form, the CDR3 reads TGTGCCAGCAGCTTAGTAGGGGGCAGGGCGGAGGAGCTGTTTTTT.

The chain couples TRBV4-1 to TRBJ1-4, with 8 bases matching TRBD1. V trimming: 4 bases; J trimming: 8 bases; junction bases outside the gene matches: 12. Germline assignment: CDR1 MGHRA and CDR2 YSYEKL. The CDR3 totals 16 residues. The CDR3 DNA is TGCGCCAGCAGCCCCTCTGGACAGGGAAGGGGAGAAAAACTGTTTTTT. This gives the protein CASSPSGQGRGEKLFF.

This chain links TRBV6-1 with TRBJ2-2; TRBD2 matches 8 bases. V dropped 7 bases and J dropped 6; count of bases not matched to a gene: 7. The CDR3 is 14 residues long. Germline V lookup: CDR1 MNHNS, CDR2 SASEGT. The CDR3 DNA sequence: TGTGCCAGCAAAGGACTAGCCTGGGCCGGGGAGCTGTTTTTT. Residues: CASKGLAWAGELFF.

The chain couples TRBV19 to TRBJ1-4, with 9 bases that match TRBD1. In germline, CDR1 is LNHDA, CDR2 SQIVND (reference sequence). The CDR3 has 16 amino acids. V gave up 9 bases and J gave up 8 bases; unmatched junction bases: 16. CDR3 bases: TGTGCCAGCAAAGGAGATCGGACAGGGGAAGGGGAAAAACTGTTTTTT. Encoded protein: CASKGDRTGEGEKLFF.

The DNA of the CDR3 is TGTGCCAGCAAGGTCGGGGGGGTTAGTGGCTACACCTTC. This codes for CASKVGGVSGYTF. The rearrangement uses TRBV27 and TRBJ1-2; D might be TRBD1 (5 bases). The germline V gene encodes CDR1 MNHEY and CDR2 SMNVEV (reference sequence). The CDR3 loop spans 13 amino acids. V lost 7 bases and J 7 bases, leaving 16 bases between the germline ends.

The chain combines TRBV5-1 with TRBJ2-5, with a tentative D call TRBD1 (5 bases). The CDR3 is 15 residues long. V was shortened by 0 bases and J by 1 base, with 10 bases between the two germline ends. CDR1 and CDR2 (germline): SGHRS, YFSETQ. CDR3 amino acids: CASSLGGATQETQYF. CDR3 DNA: TGCGCCAGCAGCTTGGGTGGGGCTACCCAAGAGACCCAGTACTTC. The entire variable domain, with the rest obtained from reference TRBV5-1 and TRBJ2-5, is as follows: KAGVTQTPRYLIKTRGQQVTLSCSPISGHRSVSWYQQTPGQGLQFLFEYFSETQRNKGNFPGRFSGRQFSNSRSEMNVSTLELGDSALYLCASSLGGATQETQYFGPGTRLLVL.

The rearrangement joins TRBV9 to TRBJ2-5; D is possibly TRBD1 or TRBD2 (6 bases each). The CDR3 spans 15 residues. V was pared by 1 base and J by 1 base, with 11 bases between. Germline-derived CDR1 and CDR2 are SGDLS and YYNGEE. The CDR3 DNA reads TGTGCCAGCAGCGTATCCGGAGGGGGCCAAGAGACCCAGTACTTC. Translation gives CASSVSGGGQETQYF.